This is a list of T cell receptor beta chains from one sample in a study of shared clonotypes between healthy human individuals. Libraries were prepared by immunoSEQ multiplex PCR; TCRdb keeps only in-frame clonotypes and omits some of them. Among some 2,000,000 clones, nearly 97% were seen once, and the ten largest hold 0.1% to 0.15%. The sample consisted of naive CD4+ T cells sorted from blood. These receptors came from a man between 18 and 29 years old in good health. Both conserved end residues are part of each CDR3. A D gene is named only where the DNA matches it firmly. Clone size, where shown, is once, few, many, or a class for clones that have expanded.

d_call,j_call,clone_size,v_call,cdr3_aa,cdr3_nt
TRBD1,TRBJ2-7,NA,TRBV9,CASSAGTGLLYEQYF,TGTGCCAGCAGCGCAGGGACAGGGTTATTATACGAGCAGTACTTC
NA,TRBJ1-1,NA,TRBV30,CAWSISKAGPNTEAFF,TGTGCCTGGAGCATTAGTAAGGCAGGGCCTAACACTGAAGCTTTCTTT
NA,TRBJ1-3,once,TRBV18,CASSPIGDSGLTSGNTIYF,TGTGCCAGCTCACCAATTGGAGACAGCGGGTTAACCTCTGGAAACACCATATATTTT
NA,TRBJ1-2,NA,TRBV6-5,CASRSTGYYGYTF,TGTGCCAGCAGATCGACAGGTTACTATGGCTACACCTTC
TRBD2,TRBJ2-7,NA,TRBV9,CASSVATGGKFDEQYF,TGTGCCAGCAGCGTAGCTACCGGGGGGAAATTTGACGAGCAGTACTTC
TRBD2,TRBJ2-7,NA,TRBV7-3,CASSTGTSGSEQYF,TGTGCCAGCAGCACCGGGACTAGCGGATCCGAGCAGTACTTC
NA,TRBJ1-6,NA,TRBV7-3,CASSLGQFGSPLHF,TGTGCCAGCAGCTTAGGGCAGTTCGGTTCACCCCTCCACTTT
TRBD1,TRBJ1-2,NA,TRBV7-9,CASSVRDRVYGYTF,TGTGCCAGCAGCGTCCGGGACAGGGTCTATGGCTACACCTTC
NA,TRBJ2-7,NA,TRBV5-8,CASSWSSYEQYF,TGTGCCAGCAGCTGGAGCTCCTACGAGCAGTACTTC
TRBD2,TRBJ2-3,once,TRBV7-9,CASTVLRLAGPTDTQYF,TGTGCCAGCACAGTCCTCAGACTAGCGGGACCCACAGATACGCAGTATTTT
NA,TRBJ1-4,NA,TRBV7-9,CASSSPTGRYEKLFF,TGTGCCAGCAGCTCACCGACGGGGAGGTACGAAAAACTGTTTTTT
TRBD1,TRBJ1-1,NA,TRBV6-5,CASSLRTGNTEAFF,TGTGCCAGCAGCCTCCGGACAGGGAACACTGAAGCTTTCTTT
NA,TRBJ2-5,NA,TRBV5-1,CASSLQGVPQYF,TGCGCCAGCAGCTTGCAGGGTGTTCCCCAGTACTTC
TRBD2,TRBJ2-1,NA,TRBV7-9,CASSSTSGIMNEQFF,TGTGCCAGCAGCTCGACTAGCGGGATAATGAATGAGCAGTTCTTC
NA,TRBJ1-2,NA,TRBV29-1,CSVEGGYGYTF,TGCAGCGTTGAGGGAGGTTATGGCTACACCTTC
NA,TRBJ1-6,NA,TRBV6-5,CASNPSGSPLHF,TGTGCCAGCAATCCATCGGGGTCACCCCTCCACTTT
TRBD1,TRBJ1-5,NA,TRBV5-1,CASSLEGQHNQPQHF,TGCGCCAGCAGCTTGGAGGGACAGCACAATCAGCCCCAGCATTTT
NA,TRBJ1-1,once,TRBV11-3,CASSSGMNTEAFF,TGTGCCAGCAGCTCCGGAATGAACACTGAAGCTTTCTTT
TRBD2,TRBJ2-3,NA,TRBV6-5,CASSLGLAARDTQYF,TGTGCCAGCAGTCTCGGACTAGCCGCTCGAGATACGCAGTATTTT
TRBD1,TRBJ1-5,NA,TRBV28,CASSLWVGQGIGQPQHF,TGTGCCAGCAGTTTATGGGTCGGACAGGGGATAGGTCAGCCCCAGCATTTT
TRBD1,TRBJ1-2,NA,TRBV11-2,CASSFGQGGYTF,TGTGCCAGCAGTTTCGGACAGGGGGGCTACACCTTC
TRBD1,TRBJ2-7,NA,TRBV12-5,CASGPGTVREQYF,TGTGCTAGTGGTCCCGGGACAGTTCGCGAGCAGTACTTC
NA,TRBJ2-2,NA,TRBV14,CASSRLGGTGELFF,TGTGCCAGCAGTCGTCTGGGAGGCACCGGGGAGCTGTTTTTT
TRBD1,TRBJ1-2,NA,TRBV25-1,CASSDLKRDRGGNGYTF,TGTGCCAGCAGTGACCTTAAACGGGACAGGGGAGGAAATGGCTACACCTTC
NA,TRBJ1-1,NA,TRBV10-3,CAIRLGQPNTEAFF,TGTGCCATCAGACTTGGACAGCCGAACACTGAAGCTTTCTTT
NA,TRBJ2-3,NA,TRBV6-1,CASKGSLIPDTQYF,TGTGCCAGCAAAGGTAGTCTGATCCCGGATACGCAGTATTTT
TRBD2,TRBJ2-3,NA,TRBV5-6,CASSYLAGGGNTQYF,TGTGCCAGCAGCTACTTAGCGGGGGGCGGGAATACGCAGTATTTT
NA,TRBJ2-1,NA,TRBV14,CASSQGLATNEQFF,TGTGCCAGCAGCCAAGGGCTGGCCACCAATGAGCAGTTCTTC
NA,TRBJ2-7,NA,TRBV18,CASSPGQTNEQYF,TGTGCCAGCTCACCTGGACAGACAAACGAGCAGTACTTC
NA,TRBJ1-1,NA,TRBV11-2,CASSPNRVIPTEAFF,TGTGCCAGCAGCCCAAACAGGGTAATTCCCACTGAAGCTTTCTTT
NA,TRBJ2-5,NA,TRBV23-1,CASKNSPETQYF,TGCGCCAGCAAGAATAGTCCTGAGACCCAGTACTTC
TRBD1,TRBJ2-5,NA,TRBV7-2,CASSLGQGSETQYF,TGTGCCAGCAGCTTAGGACAGGGAAGCGAGACCCAGTACTTC
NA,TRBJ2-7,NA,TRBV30,CAWSGSFGGWGEQYF,TGTGCCTGGAGTGGTAGCTTCGGTGGGTGGGGGGAGCAGTACTTC
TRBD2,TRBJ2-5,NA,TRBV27,CASSPETSGRVLRTQYF,TGTGCCAGCAGCCCCGAGACTAGCGGGAGGGTCCTCCGGACCCAGTACTTC
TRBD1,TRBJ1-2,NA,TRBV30,CAWRDRGISGYTF,TGTGCCTGGAGGGACAGGGGGATTAGTGGCTACACCTTC
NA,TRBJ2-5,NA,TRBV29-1,CSVASWWETQYF,TGCAGCGTTGCGAGCTGGTGGGAGACCCAGTACTTC
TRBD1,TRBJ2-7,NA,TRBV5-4,CASSRGGQGRYEQYF,TGTGCCAGCAGCCGAGGGGGACAGGGGCGGTACGAGCAGTACTTC
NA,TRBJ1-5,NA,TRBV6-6,CASSYLRGGNQPQHF,TGTGCCAGCAGTTACCTAAGAGGGGGCAATCAGCCCCAGCATTTT
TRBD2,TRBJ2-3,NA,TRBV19,CASSPTAGLAGTDTQYF,TGTGCCAGTAGTCCAACCGCGGGACTAGCGGGCACAGATACGCAGTATTTT
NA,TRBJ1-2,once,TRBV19,CASSIQGNYGYTF,TGTGCCAGTAGTATACAGGGAAACTATGGCTACACCTTC
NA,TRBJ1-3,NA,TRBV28,CASSLEKAPSGNTIYF,TGTGCCAGCAGTTTAGAAAAGGCCCCCTCTGGAAACACCATATATTTT
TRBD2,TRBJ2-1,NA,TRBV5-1,CASSFPPGGAWNEQFF,TGCGCCAGCAGCTTTCCTCCCGGGGGGGCATGGAATGAGCAGTTCTTC
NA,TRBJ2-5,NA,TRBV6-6,CASSYGRREQYF,TGTGCCAGCAGTTACGGCCGAAGAGAGCAGTACTTC
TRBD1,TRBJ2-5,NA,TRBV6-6,CASSYSGQGLTQYF,TGTGCCAGCAGTTACTCGGGACAGGGTTTGACCCAGTACTTC
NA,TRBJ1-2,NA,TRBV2,CASRKTGGGYTF,TGTGCCAGCAGGAAGACGGGGGGCGGCTACACCTTC
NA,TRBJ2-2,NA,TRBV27,CASSRDGQGANTGELFF,TGTGCCAGCAGTCGAGACGGACAAGGTGCGAACACCGGGGAGCTGTTTTTT
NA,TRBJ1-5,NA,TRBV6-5,CASSRDSNQPQHF,TGTGCCAGCAGCCGAGACAGCAATCAGCCCCAGCATTTT
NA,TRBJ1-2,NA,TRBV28,CASNIGTKNYGYTF,TGTGCCAGTAACATAGGGACAAAAAACTATGGCTACACCTTC
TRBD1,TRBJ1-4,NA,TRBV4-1,CASSLGTGGWEKLFF,TGCGCCAGCAGCCTAGGGACAGGGGGTTGGGAAAAACTGTTTTTT
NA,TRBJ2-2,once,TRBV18,CASSPGATGELFF,TGTGCCAGCTCACCGGGGGCGACCGGGGAGCTGTTTTTT
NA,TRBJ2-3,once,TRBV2,CASNRETDTQYF,TGTGCCAGCAACCGGGAGACAGATACGCAGTATTTT
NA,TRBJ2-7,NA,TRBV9,CASSVGGTPSAYEQYF,TGTGCCAGCAGCGTGGGCGGGACACCGTCTGCCTACGAGCAGTACTTC
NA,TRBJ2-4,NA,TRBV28,CASSPDALAKNIQYF,TGTGCCAGCAGTCCCGATGCACTAGCCAAAAACATTCAGTACTTC
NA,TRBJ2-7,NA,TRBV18,CASSPGRVNYEQYF,TGTGCCAGCTCACCCGGCAGGGTTAACTACGAGCAGTACTTC